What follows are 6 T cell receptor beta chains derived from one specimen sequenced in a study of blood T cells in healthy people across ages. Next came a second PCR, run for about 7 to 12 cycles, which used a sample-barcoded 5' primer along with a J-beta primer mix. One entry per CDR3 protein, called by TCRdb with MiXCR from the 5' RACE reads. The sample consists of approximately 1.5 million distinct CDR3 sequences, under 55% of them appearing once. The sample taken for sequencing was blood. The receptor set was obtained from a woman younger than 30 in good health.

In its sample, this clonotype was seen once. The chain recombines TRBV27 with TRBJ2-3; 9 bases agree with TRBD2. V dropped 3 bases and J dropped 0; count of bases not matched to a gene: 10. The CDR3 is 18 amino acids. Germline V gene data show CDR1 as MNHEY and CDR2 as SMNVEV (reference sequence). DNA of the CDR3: TGTGCCAGCAGTTTGGCCAGCGGGAGGCCCCGGAGCACAGATACGCAGTATTTT. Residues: CASSLASGRPRSTDTQYF.

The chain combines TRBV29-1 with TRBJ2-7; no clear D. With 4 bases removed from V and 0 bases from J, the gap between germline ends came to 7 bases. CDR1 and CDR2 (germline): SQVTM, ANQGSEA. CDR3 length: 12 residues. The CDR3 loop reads CSVGWGSYEQYF. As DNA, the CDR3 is TGCAGCGTTGGATGGGGCTCCTACGAGCAGTACTTC.

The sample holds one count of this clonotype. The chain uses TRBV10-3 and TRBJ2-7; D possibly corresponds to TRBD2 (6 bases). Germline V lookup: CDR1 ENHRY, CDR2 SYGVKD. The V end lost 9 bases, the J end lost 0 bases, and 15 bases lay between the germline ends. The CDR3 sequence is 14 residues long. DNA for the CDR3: TGTGCCATAGCTAGGGACTCAAGCTCCTACGAGCAGTACTTC. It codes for CAIARDSSSYEQYF.

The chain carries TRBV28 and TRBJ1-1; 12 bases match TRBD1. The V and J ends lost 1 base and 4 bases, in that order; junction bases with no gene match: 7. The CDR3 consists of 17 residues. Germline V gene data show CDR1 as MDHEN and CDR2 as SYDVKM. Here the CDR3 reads CASSLLPGQGAITEAFF. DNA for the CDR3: TGTGCCAGCAGTTTATTGCCGGGACAGGGGGCCATCACTGAAGCTTTCTTT.

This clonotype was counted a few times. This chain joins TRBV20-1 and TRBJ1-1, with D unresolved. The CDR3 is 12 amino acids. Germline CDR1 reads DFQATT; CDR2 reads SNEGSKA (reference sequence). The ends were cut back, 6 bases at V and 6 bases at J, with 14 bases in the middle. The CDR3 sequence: CSAESALAEAFF. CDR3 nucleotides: TGCAGTGCCGAGTCGGCCCTGGCTGAAGCTTTCTTT.

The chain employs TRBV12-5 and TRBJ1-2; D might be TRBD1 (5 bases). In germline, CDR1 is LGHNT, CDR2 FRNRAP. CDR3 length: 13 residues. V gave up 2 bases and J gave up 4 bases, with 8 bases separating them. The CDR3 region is CASGLSGLYGYTF. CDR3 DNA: TGTGCTAGTGGTTTGTCAGGGCTCTATGGCTACACCTTC.